One and the same sample provided the 24 T cell receptor beta chains below, sequenced in a study of early T cells in non-severe SARS-CoV-2 infection. TCRdb processed the 5' RACE reads anew with MiXCR; each CDR3 protein has one entry. The sample includes tens of thousands of distinct CDR3 sequences, around 5% of them seen just once. Sequenced: whole blood. The receptor source for this set is an adult who was a healthcare worker with PCR-confirmed SARS-CoV-2 infection or an uninfected control (not recorded which).

The V and J genes are TRBV6-6 and TRBJ2-1; TRBD2 aligns across 10 bases. Germline CDR1 and CDR2: MNHNY and SVGAGI (reference sequence). V trimming: 2 bases; J trimming: 4 bases; junction bases outside the gene matches: 8. The CDR3 consists of 17 residues. CDR3 sequence: CASSYAPGTSAYNEQFF. CDR3 nucleotide sequence: TGTGCCAGCAGTTACGCCCCCGGGACTAGCGCATACAATGAGCAGTTCTTC.

This clonotype was recorded many times. CDR3 DNA: TGTGCCAGCAGCTTAGCAGGGGGGGAGACTGAAGCTTTCTTT. Protein product: CASSLAGGETEAFF. This chain connects TRBV7-9 to TRBJ1-1; possible D gene TRBD1, 6 bases. CDR3 size: 14 residues. The V end lost 0 bases, the J end lost 5 bases, and 10 bases lay between the germline ends. Germline V gene sequence: CDR1 SEHNR, CDR2 FQNEAQ (reference sequence).

This clonotype was recorded at least ten times. The rearrangement joins TRBV3-1 to TRBJ1-2, with D unclear. Germline CDR1 reads LGHDT; CDR2 reads YNNKEL (reference sequence). The CDR3 extends over 15 amino acids. V was trimmed by 0 bases and J by 7 bases, leaving 15 bases between them. The CDR3 region is CASSQDTPRFGGYTF. CDR3 DNA sequence: TGTGCCAGCAGCCAAGATACGCCACGGTTCGGTGGCTACACCTTC.

This clonotype was observed many times. Germline and junction disagree at one end, which may indicate a read error. The CDR3 region is CSARPNEKLFF. The CDR3 bases are TGCAGTGCTAGACCTAACGAAAAACTGTTTTTT. J is TRBJ1-4 and V is TRBV20-1; no clear D. The V gene's germline CDR1 is DFQATT and CDR2 SNEGSKA (reference sequence). There are 11 residues in the CDR3.

Only a few counts were recorded for this clonotype. Its ends do not fully match the called genes, so a read error is possible. The chain recombines TRBV5-1 with TRBJ2-4, with a possible D match to TRBD2 (5 bases). The CDR3 runs to 13 residues. Germline V lookup: CDR1 SGHRS, CDR2 YFSETQ. The CDR3 sequence: CASSLDQSGILYF. The CDR3 DNA reads as TGCGCCAGCAGCTTGGACCAGAGCGGTATTCTGTACTTC.

At least ten counts were recorded for this clonotype. The chain employs TRBV6-2 or TRBV6-3 and TRBJ2-3; D is unresolved. This CDR3 spans 15 amino acids. V gave up 2 bases and J gave up 2 bases, with 11 bases separating them. Germline CDR1 is MNHEY and CDR2 is SVGEGT. The CDR3 sequence is CASSYLTLSTDTQYF. CDR3 nucleotide sequence: TGTGCCAGCAGTTACCTGACTCTATCCACAGATACGCAGTATTTT.

This clonotype occurred a few times. This chain connects TRBV7-9 to TRBJ2-5, with TRBD1 matching over 8 bases. The CDR3 sequence is 14 residues long. The germline V gene has CDR1 SEHNR and CDR2 FQNEAQ (reference sequence). V trimming: 5 bases; J trimming: 1 base; junction bases outside the gene matches: 3. Here the CDR3 DNA reads TGTGCCAGCAGCCTTCAGGGGGCCCAAGAGACCCAGTACTTC. Translated, it gives CASSLQGAQETQYF.

This clonotype was detected ten times or more. The chain combines TRBV20-1 with TRBJ1-5, with no clear D. There are 14 residues in the CDR3. CDR1 and CDR2 (germline): DFQATT, SNEGSKA (reference sequence). Trimming took off 5 bases at V and 8 bases at J, with 19 bases between the two ends. DNA for the CDR3: TGCAGTGCTCACTCCTGGACCGAGCAGAAGCCCCAGCATTTT. Translated, it gives CSAHSWTEQKPQHF.

This clonotype was picked up many times. The gene calls are TRBV5-1 and TRBJ1-2, with no clear D. This CDR3 comprises 15 residues. Between the trimmed V and J ends, which lost 2 bases and 4 bases, there was a span of 15 bases. CDR1 and CDR2 from the germline V gene are SGHRS and YFSETQ. The CDR3 here is CASSFAPERGYGYTF. Written as DNA, the CDR3 is TGCGCCAGCAGCTTTGCTCCAGAACGGGGCTATGGCTACACCTTC.

This clonotype was seen at least ten times. The rearrangement uses TRBV27 and TRBJ2-2; D might be TRBD1 (6 bases). The germline V gene encodes CDR1 MNHEY and CDR2 SMNVEV (reference sequence). V was shortened by 6 bases and J by 1 base, with 15 bases between the two germline ends. CDR3 size: 16 residues. The CDR3 reads CASRGVQGRNTGELFF. CDR3 in DNA: TGTGCCAGCAGAGGGGTACAGGGAAGGAACACCGGGGAGCTGTTTTTT.

This clonotype has a handful of counts. This chain joins TRBV4-2 and TRBJ1-1; D call uncertain. CDR1 and CDR2 from the germline V gene are LGHNA and YNFKEQ. The V and J ends lost 0 bases and 11 bases respectively, with 13 bases between them. CDR3 length: 13 amino acids. The CDR3 protein is CASSQDSGDRAFF. CDR3 DNA: TGTGCCAGCAGCCAAGATAGTGGGGATCGGGCTTTCTTT.

This clonotype has ten or more counts. V is TRBV18 and J is TRBJ1-4, with 7 bases lining up with TRBD1. Losses at the gene ends were 3 bases for V and 6 bases for J; bases not matched to a gene: 7. The CDR3 runs to 15 residues. Germline-derived CDR1 and CDR2 are KGHSH and LQKENI. Here the CDR3 DNA reads TGTGCCAGCTCACCCGCTAGGGGGCCGGATGAAAAACTGTTTTTT. Translated: CASSPARGPDEKLFF. The whole variable domain, filled in from reference TRBV18 and TRBJ1-4, reads NAGVMQNPRHLVRRRGQEARLRCSPMKGHSHVYWYRQLPEEGLKFMVYLQKENIIDESGMPKERFSAEFPKEGPSILRIQQVVRGDSAAYFCASSPARGPDEKLFFGSGTQLSVL.

By sample fraction, this clonotype is medium-sized. The chain is built from TRBV7-2 and TRBJ2-2; D might be TRBD1 (5 bases). From germline, CDR1 is SGHTA and CDR2 FQGNSA. This CDR3 has 16 residues. V was pared by 7 bases and J by 1 base, with 16 bases between. The CDR3 sequence: CASTRQTLLNTGELFF. In DNA, the CDR3 is TGTGCCAGCACCCGACAGACTTTATTGAACACCGGGGAGCTGTTTTTT.

This clonotype is classed as medium-sized. The chain is built from TRBV20-1 and TRBJ1-1; TRBD1 might be the D (6 bases). The germline V and J ends were trimmed by 3 bases and 12 bases, with 23 bases remaining between them. This CDR3 is built from 14 residues. The germline CDR1 and CDR2 sequences are DFQATT and SNEGSKA (reference sequence). CDR3 region: CSASVNVGGWETFF. The CDR3 DNA sequence: TGCAGTGCTAGTGTCAATGTAGGGGGATGGGAAACTTTCTTT.

There are many counts of this clonotype. The V and J genes are TRBV5-4 and TRBJ1-4, with D possibly TRBD1 on 6 matching bases. V was clipped by 4 bases and J by 3 bases, with 22 bases between them. The CDR3 is 18 residues long. Germline V CDR1 and CDR2: SGHNT, YYREEE (reference sequence). The CDR3 DNA reads as TGTGCCAGCAGCCGCGGTGGACAGCCAGGTGATTCTAATGAAAAACTGTTTTTT. It is translated as CASSRGGQPGDSNEKLFF.

Sample share makes this clonotype medium-sized (0.01 to 0.1%). The chain recombines TRBV20-1 with TRBJ1-1; D uncertain. The CDR3 is 12 residues long. In germline, CDR1 is DFQATT, CDR2 SNEGSKA (reference sequence). The CDR3 nucleotides read TGCAGCCCCCTGTTTGGGAACACTGAAGCTTTCTTT. Protein sequence: CSPLFGNTEAFF.

DNA for the CDR3: TGTGCCAGTAAACCCGGGACTCAGAATTCACCCCTCCACTTT. Its protein is CASKPGTQNSPLHF. The V and J genes are TRBV14 and TRBJ1-6, with D possibly matching TRBD1 (5 bases). The CDR3 runs to 14 residues. V shed 9 bases and J shed 7 bases, with 16 bases lying between them. Germline V gives CDR1 SGHDN, CDR2 FVKESK.

This clonotype was recorded at least ten times. The chain uses TRBV10-3 and TRBJ2-2; a possible D gene is TRBD1 (5 bases). The germline gives CDR1 ENHRY, CDR2 SYGVKD. The CDR3 is 13 amino acids. V was shortened by 10 bases and J by 1 base, with 10 bases between the two germline ends. CDR3 nucleotides: TGTGCCACCGAGACAGAGAACACCGGGGAGCTGTTTTTT. It yields the protein CATETENTGELFF.

This sequence joins TRBV19 and TRBJ2-7, with D possibly matching TRBD1 (6 bases). Trimming pared 7 bases from V and 0 bases from J, leaving 16 bases between. The CDR3 is made up of 15 amino acids. CDR1 is LNHDA, CDR2 SQIVND, per germline (reference sequence). Here the CDR3 reads CASKREGHGSYEQYF. CDR3 coding DNA: TGTGCCAGTAAGAGAGAGGGACACGGCTCCTACGAGCAGTACTTC.

The table lists this clonotype with many counts. The chain recombines TRBV11-3 with TRBJ2-1; D perhaps matches TRBD2 (6 bases). CDR1 is SGHNT and CDR2 is YENEEA in the germline V gene. V lost 1 base and J 0 bases, leaving 10 bases between the germline ends. The length of the CDR3 is 16 residues. In nucleotides, the CDR3 is TGTGCCAGCAGCTTAGGTCGGGAGTTCTCCTACAATGAGCAGTTCTTC. As protein: CASSLGREFSYNEQFF.

This clonotype was detected only a few times. The chain combines TRBV6-1 with TRBJ1-2, with D possibly TRBD1 on 5 matching bases. Deletions cut 0 bases from V and 6 bases from J, with 11 bases between. Per germline, CDR1 MNHNS and CDR2 SASEGT. This CDR3 contains 14 residues. CDR3 nucleotide sequence: TGTGCCAGCAGTGAAGCGAGGGGACGCGATGGCTACACCTTC. Its protein is CASSEARGRDGYTF.

This clonotype was seen only a few times. The chain has TRBV18 and TRBJ1-2; D not certain. V was shortened by 6 bases and J by 0 bases, with 14 bases between the two germline ends. The germline V gene encodes CDR1 KGHSH and CDR2 LQKENI. CDR3 length: 15 residues. CDR3 in amino acids: CASSPRTDPNYGYTF. The CDR3 bases are TGTGCCAGCTCTCCTCGGACGGATCCTAACTATGGCTACACCTTC.

This clonotype was detected many times. The chain has TRBV6-6 and TRBJ1-2; 8 positions match TRBD1. The CDR3 consists of 12 residues. The germline CDR1 and CDR2 sequences are MNHNY and SVGAGI (reference sequence). The V and J ends lost 9 bases and 2 bases, in that order; junction bases with no gene match: 2. CDR3 in amino acids: CASWTGNYGYTF. The CDR3 DNA is TGTGCCAGTTGGACAGGGAACTATGGCTACACCTTC.

This clonotype has just a few counts. This sequence joins TRBV7-9 and TRBJ2-4; TRBD1 is a possible D gene (5 bases). V shed 0 bases and J shed 0 bases, with 6 bases lying between them. CDR3 length: 15 residues. CDR1 and CDR2 (germline): SEHNR, FQNEAQ (reference sequence). The CDR3 nucleotides are TGTGCCAGCAGCTTAGCGGGGCTAGCCAAAAACATTCAGTACTTC. Its protein product is CASSLAGLAKNIQYF.